The source of this TCR beta chain is a study of blood T cell repertoires in COVID-19. Study as a whole: Sources were T cells, B-cell-depleted T cells, or PBMCs; the material itself was cDNA or gDNA.

Germline V gene data show CDR1 as SGHNT and CDR2 as YYREEE (reference sequence). The CDR3 extends over 15 amino acids. V was pared by 3 bases and J by 0 bases, with 9 bases between. Authors' methods: Nucleated cell number was recorded as an estimate derived from reference gene primer amplification. Produced via immunoSEQ multiplex PCR; TCRdb's table is partial and in-frame only. V and J calls and clone size come straight from that table; D and trimming were deduced from the DNA. The table has 95,000 to 150,000 clones, 70% to 90% seen once; the top ten hold about 1%. V is TRBV5-4 and J is TRBJ1-4; no definite D call. Sequences were obtained from peripheral blood. This sequence originates from a woman aged 80 or over with acute or convalescent COVID-19. CDR3 loop: CASSSNIATNEKLFF. The CDR3 nucleotides read TGTGCCAGCAGCTCCAACATTGCAACTAATGAAAAACTGTTTTTT.